The 17 T cell receptor beta chains in this list originate from one sample, sequenced in a study of T cells after yellow fever vaccination. TCRdb used MiXCR to reprocess the 5' RACE reads, holding one entry per CDR3 protein. Of over 300,000 distinct CDR3 sequences listed, less than 4.5% are singletons. Sequencing was performed on PBMCs, taken on the day of the yellow fever booster vaccination. Receptors were obtained from a man aged 18 to 29 who received the YFV17D yellow fever vaccine.

This clonotype has at least ten counts. This chain joins TRBV7-2 and TRBJ1-1; D unclear. This CDR3 is built from 11 residues. CDR1 and CDR2 from the germline V gene are SGHTA and FQGNSA. V was trimmed by 0 bases and J by 6 bases, leaving 2 bases between them. As DNA, the CDR3 is TGTGCCAGCAGCTTAGCTTCTGAAGCTTTCTTT. This encodes CASSLASEAFF.

This clonotype was picked up a small number of times. The chain links TRBV20-1 to TRBJ2-7; TRBD2 aligns across 10 bases. Trimming at V came to 4 bases and at J to 4 bases, leaving 7 bases not matched to a gene. The CDR3 length is 14 residues. From germline, CDR1 is DFQATT and CDR2 SNEGSKA (reference sequence). CDR3 nucleotide sequence: TGCAGTGCTACCTTCGGGGGACTAGCGTACGAGCAGTACTTC. Protein product: CSATFGGLAYEQYF.

The V gene is TRBV6-6, the J gene TRBJ2-1, with TRBD2 matching over 8 bases. Germline CDR1 reads MNHNY; CDR2 reads SVGAGI (reference sequence). CDR3 size: 14 residues. V shed 8 bases and J 7 bases; nucleotides not matched to a gene: 10. CDR3 sequence reads: CASGVAGGVNEQFF. CDR3 DNA: TGTGCCAGCGGGGTGGCGGGGGGTGTAAATGAGCAGTTCTTC.

This clonotype has a handful of counts. J is TRBJ1-2 and V is TRBV7-2; TRBD1 might be the D (5 bases). There are 14 residues in the CDR3. Germline CDR1 is SGHTA and CDR2 is FQGNSA. Trimming left V 5 bases short and J 6 bases short, with 16 bases between. The CDR3 DNA reads as TGTGCCAGCAGCGCCGCACCGCAGGGTCATGGCTACACCTTC. This sequence encodes CASSAAPQGHGYTF. Based on the CDR3 plus reference TRBV7-2 and TRBJ1-2, the full variable domain is GAGVSQSPSNKVTEKGKDVELRCDPISGHTALYWYRQSLGQGLEFLIYFQGNSAPDKSGLPSDRFSAERTGGSVSTLTIQRTQQEDSAVYLCASSAAPQGHGYTFGSGTRLTVV.

This rearrangement joins TRBV7-2 to TRBJ1-6, with D unresolved. V was pared by 1 base and J by 14 bases, with 12 bases between. CDR3 length: 13 amino acids. Germline loops: CDR1 SGHTA, CDR2 FQGNSA. The CDR3 loop is CASSLGGYRTLHF. The CDR3 DNA reads as TGTGCCAGCAGCTTAGGCGGGTACCGGACCCTCCACTTT.

This clonotype was seen at least ten times. This chain links TRBV7-9 with TRBJ2-3; tentative D call: TRBD2 (6 bases). The V and J ends lost 6 bases and 0 bases respectively, with 16 bases between them. The CDR3 totals 16 residues. Germline V gene lookup returns CDR1 SEHNR and CDR2 FQNEAQ (reference sequence). This CDR3 is CASSRGASVSTDTQYF. The CDR3 nucleotides read TGTGCCAGCAGTCGAGGGGCTAGCGTGAGCACAGATACGCAGTATTTT.

This clonotype was seen at least ten times. The V and J genes are TRBV7-9 and TRBJ2-3; D call uncertain. V lost 2 bases, J lost 5 bases, and 17 bases lay in between. The CDR3 is 16 amino acids. Germline loops: CDR1 SEHNR, CDR2 FQNEAQ (reference sequence). For the CDR3, the DNA is TGTGCCAGCAGCTTAAGGACCGTATCCAACGGAGATACGCAGTATTTT. This encodes CASSLRTVSNGDTQYF.

V and J are TRBV4-2 and TRBJ1-2; D gene uncertain. V was pared by 0 bases and J by 10 bases, with 12 bases between. Germline CDR1 and CDR2: LGHNA and YNFKEQ. The CDR3 extends over 13 amino acids. CDR3 nucleotide sequence: TGTGCCAGCAGCCAAGACGTAACAGTGTTCTACACCTTC. It codes for CASSQDVTVFYTF.

This clonotype was counted at least ten times. CDR3 nucleotide sequence: TGCGCCAGCAGCCAAGAGGGACAGGGGAGGGAGATGCCTTTCTTT. Its protein product is CASSQEGQGREMPFF. V and J are TRBV4-1 and TRBJ1-1; 10 bases are a match to TRBD1. Germline V gene data show CDR1 as MGHRA and CDR2 as YSYEKL. The CDR3 totals 15 residues. The trim removed 0 bases at V and 12 bases at J, leaving 10 bases unmatched.

The sample holds a few counts of this clonotype. The chain recombines TRBV3-1 with TRBJ2-5; TRBD2 agrees at 15 bases. Germline V gene lookup returns CDR1 LGHDT and CDR2 YNNKEL (reference sequence). Trimming removed 2 bases from V and 0 bases from J; junction bases left unmatched: 4. The CDR3 runs 18 residues. The CDR3 DNA reads TGTGCCAGCAGCCAATTGGGACTAGCGGGGGGCCACCAAGAGACCCAGTACTTC. Its translation: CASSQLGLAGGHQETQYF.

CDR3 residues: CASSPGTGEADTQYF. The CDR3 coding sequence is TGTGCCAGCTCACCAGGGACAGGGGAGGCAGATACGCAGTATTTT. The V gene is TRBV18, the J gene TRBJ2-3, with 10 bases matching TRBD1. Germline V gene lookup returns CDR1 KGHSH and CDR2 LQKENI. Unmatched junction bases numbered 3, after V lost 2 bases and J lost 4 bases. This CDR3 is 15 amino acids long.

This clonotype was picked up many times. V usage is TRBV5-1 and J usage is TRBJ2-2; TRBD1 is a possible D gene (5 bases). V was trimmed by 1 base and J by 3 bases, leaving 7 bases between them. The CDR3 length is 14 residues. Germline V CDR1 and CDR2: SGHRS, YFSETQ. CDR3 protein: CASSLQGYTGELFF. CDR3 DNA: TGCGCCAGCAGCTTGCAGGGATACACCGGGGAGCTGTTTTTT.

The CDR3 nucleotides are TGTGCCAGCTCATTCAGCCCGGTGATTGGCTACACCTTC. Protein sequence: CASSFSPVIGYTF. J is TRBJ1-2 and V is TRBV27, with D unclear. The CDR3 totals 13 residues. Germline V gives CDR1 MNHEY, CDR2 SMNVEV (reference sequence). V shed 8 bases and J shed 7 bases, with 17 bases lying between them.

This clonotype has only a few counts. The CDR3 nucleotides read TGCAGCGTTGAAATAAGGTCACTCTCGGGCAGGGAGGTCACAGATACGCAGTATTTT. Protein product: CSVEIRSLSGREVTDTQYF. This chain joins TRBV29-1 and TRBJ2-3; possibly TRBD2 for D (6 bases). This CDR3 is 19 amino acids long. CDR1 and CDR2 from the germline V gene are SQVTM and ANQGSEA. With 2 bases removed from V and 2 bases from J, the gap between germline ends came to 26 bases.

This chain links TRBV24-1 with TRBJ1-5, with D tentatively TRBD1 (5 bases). The CDR3 has 13 amino acids. The V end was cut by 9 bases, the J end by 0 bases, with 8 bases between. Germline CDR1 and CDR2: KGHDR and SFDVKD. In DNA, the CDR3 is TGTGCCACCCGGGGGATTAGCAATCAGCCCCAGCATTTT. It specifies CATRGISNQPQHF.

V gene TRBV5-6 combines with J gene TRBJ2-3, with TRBD1 identical over 7 bases. The CDR3 totals 14 residues. J lost 4 bases, V lost 4 bases, and 6 bases had no gene match. CDR1 SGHDT and CDR2 YYEEEE come from the germline V gene. CDR3 sequence (DNA): TGTGCCAGCAGCCTGCGACAGGGCTCAGATACGCAGTATTTT. This encodes CASSLRQGSDTQYF.

In this sample, this clonotype turned up a few times. V usage is TRBV29-1 and J usage is TRBJ2-7; D ambiguous. The CDR3 consists of 11 residues. Per germline, CDR1 SQVTM and CDR2 ANQGSEA. V lost 2 bases, J lost 6 bases, and 8 bases lay in between. CDR3 residues: CSVEQMAEQYF. The DNA for the CDR3 is TGCAGCGTTGAACAAATGGCCGAGCAGTACTTC.